Following are 8 T cell receptor beta chains from one sample sequenced in a study of T cell responses to AZD1222 COVID-19 vaccine. The table came from immunoSEQ multiplex PCR; TCRdb's copy has only in-frame clones and leaves some out. This table holds about 120,000 clones, under 95% found once. The sequences come from peripheral blood, collected on day 0 of AZD1222 vaccination. These TCRs come from an adult in good health.

The genes are TRBV19 and TRBJ1-1; tentative D call: TRBD1 (6 bases). This CDR3 region has 13 residues. V was pared by 4 bases and J by 1 base, with 7 bases between. Germline loops: CDR1 LNHDA, CDR2 SQIVND (reference sequence). CDR3 region: CASSTTGNTEAFF. As DNA, the CDR3 is TGTGCCAGTAGTACGACAGGGAACACTGAAGCTTTCTTT.

V usage is TRBV18 and J usage is TRBJ1-6; 8 bases align to TRBD1. Unmatched junction bases numbered 5, after V lost 2 bases and J lost 5 bases. Germline lookup yields CDR1 KGHSH and CDR2 LQKENI. This CDR3 has 16 residues. The chain's CDR3 is CASSPEAGGNNSPLHF. The CDR3 region has the DNA TGTGCCAGCTCACCAGAGGCAGGGGGCAATAATTCACCCCTCCACTTT.

This sequence joins TRBV20-1 and TRBJ1-4, with unresolved D. CDR1 is DFQATT, CDR2 SNEGSKA, per germline (reference sequence). Trimming shortened V by 6 bases and J by 7 bases, and 6 bases separated the two germline ends. The CDR3 totals 10 residues. DNA for the CDR3: TGCAGTGCACTCGGTGAAAAACTGTTTTTT. Amino acid sequence: CSALGEKLFF.

This chain links TRBV20-1 with TRBJ1-1, with D unclear. The CDR3 spans 11 residues. Between the trimmed V and J ends, which lost 8 bases and 4 bases, there was a span of 11 bases. Germline V gene lookup returns CDR1 DFQATT and CDR2 SNEGSKA (reference sequence). The CDR3 region has the DNA TGCAGTTCTTACCGGGGCACTGAAGCTTTCTTT. Its translation: CSSYRGTEAFF.

The chain joins TRBV5-6 to TRBJ2-1, with D perhaps matching TRBD1 (5 bases). The length of the CDR3 is 15 residues. V was shortened by 0 bases and J by 0 bases, with 7 bases between the two germline ends. CDR1 and CDR2 (germline): SGHDT, YYEEEE. The CDR3 protein is CASSLDRSSYNEQFF. Written as DNA, the CDR3 is TGTGCCAGCAGCTTGGACAGGAGCTCCTACAATGAGCAGTTCTTC.

The chain has TRBV5-5 and TRBJ2-7; D gene unclear. CDR1 is SGHKS, CDR2 YYEKEE, per germline (reference sequence). The CDR3 covers 16 residues. V dropped 1 base and J dropped 2 bases, with 16 bases sitting between them. Here the CDR3 reads CASSLNPATPAYEQYF. The DNA of the CDR3 is TGTGCCAGCAGCTTGAACCCGGCCACCCCGGCCTACGAGCAGTACTTC.

The V gene is TRBV24-1, the J gene TRBJ2-7, with 9 bases aligning to TRBD1. This CDR3 spans 13 amino acids. The V gene end was trimmed by 7 bases and the J gene end by 10 bases; junction bases not matched to a gene: 10. CDR1 and CDR2 (germline): KGHDR, SFDVKD. Here the CDR3 DNA reads TGTGCCACCAGCGAAACGGACAGGGGCCCACAGTACTTC. It encodes CATSETDRGPQYF.

The chain combines TRBV6-5 with TRBJ2-3; TRBD1 matches at 12 bases. The germline gives CDR1 MNHEY, CDR2 SVGAGI. The CDR3 covers 15 residues. V was clipped by 7 bases and J by 4 bases; unmatched bases: 6. The CDR3 DNA sequence: TGTGCCAGCACCCTAGGGACAGGGGGCTCAGATACGCAGTATTTT. It is translated as CASTLGTGGSDTQYF.